The clone carrying this T cell receptor (beta chain) has only a few counts. Sample-barcoded 5' priming and a J-beta primer mix drove a second PCR of roughly 6 to 12 cycles. TCRdb redid the calling of the 5' RACE reads with MiXCR, one entry per CDR3 protein. The table records over 1.5 million distinct CDR3 sequences, about 50% of them present only once. This entry comes from a study of blood T cells in healthy people across ages. The CDR3 consists of 15 residues. Losses at the gene ends were 4 bases for V and 2 bases for J; bases not matched to a gene: 7. In germline, CDR1 is KGHSH, CDR2 LQKENI. Sequences were obtained from blood. The chain is built from TRBV18 and TRBJ2-5; 7 bases are shared with TRBD2. This TCR derives from a woman aged 40 to 50 in good health. CDR3 nucleotides: TGTGCCAGCTCACGTGACGGGACTACTCAAGAGACCCAGTACTTC. Protein product: CASSRDGTTQETQYF.